Listed below are T cell receptor beta chains from one sample, sequenced in a study of T cell responses to AZD1222 COVID-19 vaccine. Profiled with immunoSEQ multiplex PCR; TCRdb holds only in-frame clones, not every one. The sample contains 200,000 to 250,000 clones, approximately 94% of which appear only once. Sequencing was performed on peripheral blood, taken on day 0 of MenACWY control vaccination. The receptors derive from an adult in good health. The CDR3 runs from the conserved cysteine through the conserved F or W. A D gene is named only where the DNA matches it firmly. For some rows the clone size is stated as once, few or many, or as a class when expanded; others skip it.

j_call: TRBJ1-1; clone_size: .; v_call: TRBV18; d_call: .; cdr3_nt: TGTGCCAGCTCGCTCTTTTTTGAGAACACTGAAGCTTTCTTT; cdr3_aa: CASSLFFENTEAFF
j_call: TRBJ1-5; clone_size: .; v_call: TRBV19; d_call: .; cdr3_nt: TGTGCCAGTGGTTCTAGAGGCAATCAGCCCCAGCATTTT; cdr3_aa: CASGSRGNQPQHF
j_call: TRBJ2-3; clone_size: .; v_call: TRBV11-2; d_call: .; cdr3_nt: TGTGCCAGCAGACAGACTGATACTAGCACAGATACGCAGTATTTT; cdr3_aa: CASRQTDTSTDTQYF
j_call: TRBJ1-4; clone_size: few; v_call: TRBV2; d_call: .; cdr3_nt: TGTGCCAGCAGGGAGGGGGGCGAAAAACTGTTTTTT; cdr3_aa: CASREGGEKLFF
j_call: TRBJ2-3; clone_size: .; v_call: TRBV5-8; d_call: TRBD2; cdr3_nt: TGTGCCAGCACCCCGATGAGGACTAGCGGATTCACAGATACGCAGTATTTT; cdr3_aa: CASTPMRTSGFTDTQYF
j_call: TRBJ1-5; clone_size: .; v_call: TRBV27; d_call: .; cdr3_nt: TGTGCCAGCAGTTTGATGGGAACTAATCAGCCCCAGCATTTT; cdr3_aa: CASSLMGTNQPQHF
j_call: TRBJ1-1; clone_size: .; v_call: TRBV9; d_call: .; cdr3_nt: TGTGCCAGCAGCCCTAGACGTGGGGAACCCTGGACTGAAGCTTTCTTT; cdr3_aa: CASSPRRGEPWTEAFF
j_call: TRBJ1-4; clone_size: .; v_call: TRBV5-4; d_call: TRBD1; cdr3_nt: TGTGCCAGCAGCTCGAAGCAGGGGGGTCTTAATGAAAAACTGTTTTTT; cdr3_aa: CASSSKQGGLNEKLFF
j_call: TRBJ2-2; clone_size: .; v_call: TRBV7-2; d_call: .; cdr3_nt: TGTGCCAGCAGCACCGCTACCGGGGAGCTGTTTTTT; cdr3_aa: CASSTATGELFF
j_call: TRBJ2-1; clone_size: .; v_call: TRBV7-3; d_call: .; cdr3_nt: TGTGCCAGCAGCTTAACGTTGGGGAGCCCCCTCAATGAGCAGTTCTTC; cdr3_aa: CASSLTLGSPLNEQFF
j_call: TRBJ1-5; clone_size: once; v_call: TRBV28; d_call: .; cdr3_nt: TGTGCCAGCAGCCCCCCCACCAGACCCCAGCATTTT; cdr3_aa: CASSPPTRPQHF
j_call: TRBJ1-6; clone_size: .; v_call: TRBV6-5; d_call: TRBD1; cdr3_nt: TGTGCCAGCAGTTCTCAGACAGGGATTGGTTCACCCCTCCACTTT; cdr3_aa: CASSSQTGIGSPLHF
j_call: TRBJ1-5; clone_size: .; v_call: TRBV3-1/TRBV3-2; d_call: TRBD1; cdr3_nt: TGTGCCAGCAGCCTAGGCAGGGGGCGGAATAGCAATCAGCCCCAGCATTTT; cdr3_aa: CASSLGRGRNSNQPQHF
j_call: TRBJ1-1; clone_size: .; v_call: TRBV21-1; d_call: .; cdr3_nt: TGTGCCAGCAGCTTATGGACAGGGGGCTATAACACTGAAGCTTTCTTT; cdr3_aa: CASSLWTGGYNTEAFF
j_call: TRBJ1-1; clone_size: .; v_call: TRBV11-2; d_call: .; cdr3_nt: TGTGCCAGCAGCTTGGGGAGATTTGGGGTGAACACTGAAGCTTTCTTT; cdr3_aa: CASSLGRFGVNTEAFF
j_call: TRBJ1-1; clone_size: .; v_call: TRBV11-2; d_call: .; cdr3_nt: TGTGCCAGCAGCTTAGGGCCGGGAACCATTACTGAAGCTTTCTTT; cdr3_aa: CASSLGPGTITEAFF
j_call: TRBJ1-5; clone_size: .; v_call: TRBV7-6; d_call: TRBD1; cdr3_nt: TGTGCCAGCAGCGAAGACACAGGGGTCAGTCAGCCCCAGCATTTT; cdr3_aa: CASSEDTGVSQPQHF
j_call: TRBJ2-5; clone_size: .; v_call: TRBV7-7; d_call: .; cdr3_nt: TGTGCTAGCAGCTTCGGTTCTGCAGAGACCCAGTACTTC; cdr3_aa: CASSFGSAETQYF
j_call: TRBJ2-4; clone_size: .; v_call: TRBV11-2; d_call: .; cdr3_nt: TGTGCCAGCAGCTTAGGCTCGGGCGAGGGGAACATTCAGTACTTC; cdr3_aa: CASSLGSGEGNIQYF
j_call: TRBJ1-1; clone_size: .; v_call: TRBV7-3; d_call: .; cdr3_nt: TGTGCCAGTGGAGACAGTATGAACACTGAAGCTTTCTTT; cdr3_aa: CASGDSMNTEAFF
j_call: TRBJ2-3; clone_size: .; v_call: TRBV7-2; d_call: .; cdr3_nt: TGTGCCAGCAGCCTAGATTTGTCTAGCACAGATACGCAGTATTTT; cdr3_aa: CASSLDLSSTDTQYF
j_call: TRBJ2-7; clone_size: .; v_call: TRBV14; d_call: .; cdr3_nt: TGTGCCAGCAGCCAAGATTGGAGGGAGCCCTACGAGCAGTACTTC; cdr3_aa: CASSQDWREPYEQYF
j_call: TRBJ2-5; clone_size: .; v_call: TRBV3-1/TRBV3-2; d_call: TRBD2; cdr3_nt: TGTGCCAGCAGCCAAGTGGCGGGGGTTCAAGAGACCCAGTACTTC; cdr3_aa: CASSQVAGVQETQYF
j_call: TRBJ2-4; clone_size: .; v_call: TRBV15; d_call: TRBD1; cdr3_nt: TGTGCCACCAGCAGAGAAAATTCCGGGACAGGGGGAACCTTAGCCAAAAACATTCAGTACTTC; cdr3_aa: CATSRENSGTGGTLAKNIQYF
j_call: TRBJ1-2; clone_size: .; v_call: TRBV27; d_call: .; cdr3_nt: TGTGCCAGCAGTTTGGGGACGGCCTATGGCTACACCTTC; cdr3_aa: CASSLGTAYGYTF
j_call: TRBJ1-1; clone_size: .; v_call: TRBV6-5; d_call: .; cdr3_nt: TGTGCCAGCAGTTACTCGTACAGAAACACTGAAGCTTTCTTT; cdr3_aa: CASSYSYRNTEAFF
j_call: TRBJ1-3; clone_size: .; v_call: TRBV2; d_call: .; cdr3_nt: TGTGCCAGCAGTGTGCGGGATCGCTCTGGAAACACCATATATTTT; cdr3_aa: CASSVRDRSGNTIYF
j_call: TRBJ2-3; clone_size: few; v_call: TRBV30; d_call: TRBD1; cdr3_nt: TGTGCCTGGAGTGTACGTGGGACAGGGTACACAGATACGCAGTATTTT; cdr3_aa: CAWSVRGTGYTDTQYF
j_call: TRBJ1-2; clone_size: .; v_call: TRBV2; d_call: .; cdr3_nt: TGTGCCAGCAGTGAATTAGGGGGGCCAGACTATGGCTACACCTTC; cdr3_aa: CASSELGGPDYGYTF
j_call: TRBJ1-2; clone_size: .; v_call: TRBV5-5; d_call: .; cdr3_nt: TGTGCCAGCAGCTTATCCGGGGGCTATGGCTACACCTTC; cdr3_aa: CASSLSGGYGYTF
j_call: TRBJ2-6; clone_size: .; v_call: TRBV2; d_call: TRBD1; cdr3_nt: TGTGCCAAAACCGGGACAGGACGCTCTGGGGCCAACGTCCTGACTTTC; cdr3_aa: CAKTGTGRSGANVLTF
j_call: TRBJ1-1; clone_size: .; v_call: TRBV10-3; d_call: .; cdr3_nt: TGTGCCATCAGTGAGGGGTCCTTCGGGCATTTCTTT; cdr3_aa: CAISEGSFGHFF
j_call: TRBJ1-1; clone_size: .; v_call: TRBV5-6; d_call: .; cdr3_nt: TGTGCCAGCAGCTTTATTCGGGGTACCACTGAAGCTTTCTTT; cdr3_aa: CASSFIRGTTEAFF
j_call: TRBJ2-1; clone_size: once; v_call: TRBV6-4; d_call: TRBD2; cdr3_nt: TGTGCCAGCAGTGTTTTTCCGGGGGGGGCCTACAATGAGCAGTTCTTC; cdr3_aa: CASSVFPGGAYNEQFF
j_call: TRBJ1-5; clone_size: .; v_call: TRBV27; d_call: .; cdr3_nt: TGTGCCAGCAGCTCTACAGGGATGGGTCAGCCCCAGCATTTT; cdr3_aa: CASSSTGMGQPQHF
j_call: TRBJ2-5; clone_size: .; v_call: TRBV30; d_call: .; cdr3_nt: TGTGCCTGGAGTGCACAAGAGACCCAGTACTTC; cdr3_aa: CAWSAQETQYF